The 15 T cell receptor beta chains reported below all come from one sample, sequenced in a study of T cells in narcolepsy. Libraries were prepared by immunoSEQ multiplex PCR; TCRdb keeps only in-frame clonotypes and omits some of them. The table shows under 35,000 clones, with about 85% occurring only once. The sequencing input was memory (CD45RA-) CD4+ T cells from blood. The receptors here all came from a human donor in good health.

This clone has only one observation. CDR3 coding DNA: TGTGCCAGTAGTACGCAGGGGGTGGTTGGCACTGAAGCTTTCTTT. It is translated as CASSTQGVVGTEAFF. The chain couples TRBV19 to TRBJ1-1, with 7 bases that match TRBD1. This CDR3 is built from 15 residues. J lost 4 bases, V lost 4 bases, and 9 bases had no gene match. Germline V gene sequence: CDR1 LNHDA, CDR2 SQIVND (reference sequence). The full variable domain, in which reference TRBV19 and TRBJ1-1 provide the parts outside the CDR3, is DGGITQSPKYLFRKEGQNVTLSCEQNLNHDAMYWYRQDPGQGLRLIYYSQIVNDFQKGDIAEGYSVSREKKESFPLTVTSAQKNPTAFYLCASSTQGVVGTEAFFGQGTRLTVV.

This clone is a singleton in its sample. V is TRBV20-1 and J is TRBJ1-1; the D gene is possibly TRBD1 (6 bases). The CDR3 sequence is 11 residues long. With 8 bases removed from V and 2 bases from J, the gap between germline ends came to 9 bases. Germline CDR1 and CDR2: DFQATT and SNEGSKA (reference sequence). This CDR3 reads CSLDRNTEAFF. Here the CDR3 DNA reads TGCAGTCTGGACAGAAACACTGAAGCTTTCTTT.

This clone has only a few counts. The CDR3 nucleotides read TGTGCCAGCACTGACAGGGACCAGCCCCAGCATTTT. Translating gives CASTDRDQPQHF. The chain joins TRBV19 to TRBJ1-5; TRBD1 matches at 7 bases. There are 12 residues in the CDR3. CDR1 and CDR2 (germline): LNHDA, SQIVND (reference sequence). J lost 7 bases, V lost 9 bases, and 6 bases had no gene match. Based on the CDR3 plus reference TRBV19 and TRBJ1-5, the full variable domain is DGGITQSPKYLFRKEGQNVTLSCEQNLNHDAMYWYRQDPGQGLRLIYYSQIVNDFQKGDIAEGYSVSREKKESFPLTVTSAQKNPTAFYLCASTDRDQPQHFGDGTRLSIL.

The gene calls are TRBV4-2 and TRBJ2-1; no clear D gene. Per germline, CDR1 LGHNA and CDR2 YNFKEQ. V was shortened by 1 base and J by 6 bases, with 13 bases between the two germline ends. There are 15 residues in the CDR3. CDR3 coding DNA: TGTGCCAGCAGCCAAGTAAGTGGGGTAGGCAATGAGCAGTTCTTC. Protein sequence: CASSQVSGVGNEQFF.

The CDR3 DNA reads TGTGCCAGCAGCTTGTTTTCCGGCGAGCAGTACTTC. Its translation: CASSLFSGEQYF. The chain employs TRBV5-4 and TRBJ2-7; D unresolved. Deletions cut 1 base from V and 6 bases from J, with 8 bases between. This CDR3 is 12 amino acids long. Germline lookup yields CDR1 SGHNT and CDR2 YYREEE (reference sequence).

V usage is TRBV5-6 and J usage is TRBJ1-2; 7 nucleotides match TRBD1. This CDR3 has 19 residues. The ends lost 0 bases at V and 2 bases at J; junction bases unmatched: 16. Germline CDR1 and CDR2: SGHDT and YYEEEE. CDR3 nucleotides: TGTGCCAGCAGCTTGGTTGGGGATTGGGGAGACAGGGAAAACTATGGCTACACCTTC. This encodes CASSLVGDWGDRENYGYTF. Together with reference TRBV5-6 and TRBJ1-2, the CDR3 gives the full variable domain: DAGVTQSPTHLIKTRGQQVTLRCSPKSGHDTVSWYQQALGQGPQFIFQYYEEEERQRGNFPDRFSGHQFPNYSSELNVNALLLGDSALYLCASSLVGDWGDRENYGYTFGSGTRLTVV.

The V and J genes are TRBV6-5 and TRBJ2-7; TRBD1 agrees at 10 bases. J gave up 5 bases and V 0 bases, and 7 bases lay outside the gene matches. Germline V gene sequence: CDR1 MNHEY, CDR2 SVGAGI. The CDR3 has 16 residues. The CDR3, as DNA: TGTGCCAGCAGTTACTCGAAGGCGACAGGGGGCCACGAGCAGTACTTC. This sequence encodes CASSYSKATGGHEQYF.

CDR3: CASSDQGEDTQYF. CDR3 in DNA: TGTGCCAGCAGCGATCAGGGGGAAGATACGCAGTATTTT. The chain couples TRBV5-4 to TRBJ2-3; TRBD1 matches 7 bases. The CDR3 consists of 13 residues. CDR1 is SGHNT and CDR2 is YYREEE in the germline V gene (reference sequence). Losses at the gene ends were 4 bases for V and 5 bases for J; bases not matched to a gene: 4.

The DNA for the CDR3 is TGCGCCAGCTCGGGACAGGGGGCGTCCGGGGAGCTGTTTTTT. Amino acid sequence: CASSGQGASGELFF. The chain combines TRBV10-1 with TRBJ2-2, with 12 bases that match TRBD1. The CDR3 extends over 14 amino acids. The V segment lost 8 bases and the J segment 6 bases; nucleotides outside the gene matches: 4. Germline CDR1 is WNHNN and CDR2 is SYGVQD (reference sequence).

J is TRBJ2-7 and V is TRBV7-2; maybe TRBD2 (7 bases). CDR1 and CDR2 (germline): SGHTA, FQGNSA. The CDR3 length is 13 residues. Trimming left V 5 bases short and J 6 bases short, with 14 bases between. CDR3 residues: CASSTQGGGEQYF. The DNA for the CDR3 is TGTGCCAGCAGCACACAAGGGGGGGGCGAGCAGTACTTC.

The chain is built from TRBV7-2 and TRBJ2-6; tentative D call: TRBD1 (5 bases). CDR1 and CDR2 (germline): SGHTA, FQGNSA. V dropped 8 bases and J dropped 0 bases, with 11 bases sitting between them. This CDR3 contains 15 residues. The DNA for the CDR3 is TGTGCCAGCGGGGCAGCGATCTCTGGGGCCAACGTCCTGACTTTC. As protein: CASGAAISGANVLTF.

CDR3 protein: CASSLSGPNNEQFF. The CDR3 nucleotides read TGCGCCAGCAGCTTGAGCGGGCCGAACAATGAGCAGTTCTTC. The chain joins TRBV5-1 to TRBJ2-1, with a possible D match to TRBD2 (6 bases). This CDR3 is built from 14 residues. CDR1 SGHRS and CDR2 YFSETQ come from the germline V gene. V gave up 1 base and J gave up 5 bases, with 10 bases separating them. Full variable domain (rest looked up from reference TRBV5-1 and TRBJ2-1): KAGVTQTPRYLIKTRGQQVTLSCSPISGHRSVSWYQQTPGQGLQFLFEYFSETQRNKGNFPGRFSGRQFSNSRSEMNVSTLELGDSALYLCASSLSGPNNEQFFGPGTRLTVL.

The CDR3 spells CASSQGPNTGELFF. The DNA for the CDR3 is TGTGCCAGCAGTCAAGGACCAAACACCGGGGAGCTGTTTTTT. The chain links TRBV28 to TRBJ2-2; D remains unclear. CDR1 is MDHEN and CDR2 is SYDVKM in the germline V gene. V dropped 5 bases and J dropped 2 bases, with 9 bases sitting between them. This CDR3 is built from 14 residues.

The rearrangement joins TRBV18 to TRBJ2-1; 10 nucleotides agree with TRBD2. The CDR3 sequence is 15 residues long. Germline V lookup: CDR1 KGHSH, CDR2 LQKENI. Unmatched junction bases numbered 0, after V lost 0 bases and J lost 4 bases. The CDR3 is CASSPPAGGYNEQFF. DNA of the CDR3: TGTGCCAGCTCACCACCAGCGGGAGGGTACAATGAGCAGTTCTTC.

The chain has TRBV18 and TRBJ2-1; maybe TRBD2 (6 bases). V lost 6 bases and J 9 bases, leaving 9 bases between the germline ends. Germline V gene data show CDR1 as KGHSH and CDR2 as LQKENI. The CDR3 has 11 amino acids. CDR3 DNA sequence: TGTGCCAGCTCGCCCGGGGGTGAGCAGTTCTTC. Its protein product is CASSPGGEQFF.